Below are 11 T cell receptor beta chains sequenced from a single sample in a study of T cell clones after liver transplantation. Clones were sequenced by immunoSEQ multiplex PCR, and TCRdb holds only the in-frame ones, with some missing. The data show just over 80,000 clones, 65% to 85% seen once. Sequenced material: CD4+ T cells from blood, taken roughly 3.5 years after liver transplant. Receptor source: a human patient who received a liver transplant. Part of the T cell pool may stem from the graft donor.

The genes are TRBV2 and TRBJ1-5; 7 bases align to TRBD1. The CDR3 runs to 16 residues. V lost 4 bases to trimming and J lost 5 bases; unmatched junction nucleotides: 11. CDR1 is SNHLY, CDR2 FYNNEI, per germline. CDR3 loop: CASSVGTGAGYQPQHF. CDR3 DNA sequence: TGTGCCAGCAGTGTAGGCACAGGGGCGGGCTATCAGCCCCAGCATTTT.

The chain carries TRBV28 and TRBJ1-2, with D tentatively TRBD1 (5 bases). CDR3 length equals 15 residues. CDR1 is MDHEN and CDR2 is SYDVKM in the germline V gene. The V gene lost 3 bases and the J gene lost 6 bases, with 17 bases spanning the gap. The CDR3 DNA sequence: TGTGCCAGCAGTTTTCTGACAGATAATGGGGATGGCTACACCTTC. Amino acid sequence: CASSFLTDNGDGYTF.

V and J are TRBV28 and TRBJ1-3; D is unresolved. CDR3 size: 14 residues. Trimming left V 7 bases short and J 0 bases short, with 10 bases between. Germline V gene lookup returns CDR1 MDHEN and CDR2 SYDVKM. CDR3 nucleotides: TGTGCCAGCACCTTCCGTAGCTCTGGAAACACCATATATTTT. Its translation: CASTFRSSGNTIYF.

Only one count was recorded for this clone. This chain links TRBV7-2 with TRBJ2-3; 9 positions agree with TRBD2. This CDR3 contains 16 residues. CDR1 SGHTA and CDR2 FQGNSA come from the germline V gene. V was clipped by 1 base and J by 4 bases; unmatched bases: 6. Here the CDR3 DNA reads TGTGCCAGCAGCTTAGTCGGCGGGAGGGCGTCAGATACGCAGTATTTT. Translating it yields CASSLVGGRASDTQYF.

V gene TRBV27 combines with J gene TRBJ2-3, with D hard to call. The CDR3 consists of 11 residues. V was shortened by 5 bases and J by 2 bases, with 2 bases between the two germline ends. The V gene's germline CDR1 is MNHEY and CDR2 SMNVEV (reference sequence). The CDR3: CASSHTDTQYF. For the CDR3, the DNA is TGTGCCAGCAGTCACACAGATACGCAGTATTTT.

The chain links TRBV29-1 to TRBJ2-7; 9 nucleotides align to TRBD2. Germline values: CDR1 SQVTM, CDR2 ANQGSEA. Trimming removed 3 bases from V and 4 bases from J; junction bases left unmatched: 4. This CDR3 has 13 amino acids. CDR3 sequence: CSVEGSGSYEQYF. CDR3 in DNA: TGCAGCGTTGAGGGTAGCGGGAGTTACGAGCAGTACTTC.

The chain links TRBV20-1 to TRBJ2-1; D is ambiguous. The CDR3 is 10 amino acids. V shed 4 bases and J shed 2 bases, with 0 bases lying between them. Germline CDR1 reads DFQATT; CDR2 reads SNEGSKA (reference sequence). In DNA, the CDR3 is TGCAGTGCTACCTACAATGAGCAGTTCTTC. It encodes CSATYNEQFF.

CDR3 sequence reads: CASSEQGNTEAFF. In DNA, the CDR3 is TGTGCCAGCAGCGAGCAGGGGAACACTGAAGCTTTCTTT. This rearrangement joins TRBV2 to TRBJ1-1; D is perhaps TRBD1 (5 bases). CDR1 and CDR2 (germline): SNHLY, FYNNEI. Trimming stripped 6 bases from V and 1 base from J, with 9 bases between. The CDR3 length is 13 residues.

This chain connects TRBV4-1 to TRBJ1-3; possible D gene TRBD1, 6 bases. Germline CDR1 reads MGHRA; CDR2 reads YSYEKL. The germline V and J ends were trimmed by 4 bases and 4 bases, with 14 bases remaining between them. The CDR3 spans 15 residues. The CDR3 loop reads CASSLNTGLGNTIYF. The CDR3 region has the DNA TGCGCCAGCAGCCTTAATACAGGGTTAGGAAACACCATATATTTT.

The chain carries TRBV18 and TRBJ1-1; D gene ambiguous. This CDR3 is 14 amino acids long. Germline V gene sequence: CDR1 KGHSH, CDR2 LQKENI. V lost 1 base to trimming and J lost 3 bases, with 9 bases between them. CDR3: CASSPQVEDTEAFF. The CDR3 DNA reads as TGTGCCAGCTCACCACAGGTTGAGGACACTGAAGCTTTCTTT.

CDR3 in amino acids: CASSQGLTSHTDTQYF. The CDR3 coding sequence is TGCGCCAGCAGCCAGGGGCTAACCTCCCACACAGATACGCAGTATTTT. This chain connects TRBV4-1 to TRBJ2-3; a weak D match, TRBD1 (5 bases). CDR1 and CDR2 from the germline V gene are MGHRA and YSYEKL. V gave up 3 bases and J gave up 2 bases, with 15 bases separating them. The CDR3 extends over 16 amino acids.